These 10 T cell receptor beta chains came from one sample sequenced in a study of memory CD4+ T cells and cytomegalovirus serostatus. Generated by immunoSEQ multiplex PCR, the TCRdb table keeps only in-frame clones and is missing some. The sample lists 46,000 or so clones; just under 80% were seen once. The sort gate was single viable CD3+CD4+CD8-CD45RO+ cells for memory CD4+ T cells. The sample comprised memory CD4+ T cells from blood. The receptor set was obtained from an adult in good health and CMV-seronegative.

V usage is TRBV6-1 and J usage is TRBJ1-2, with D tentatively TRBD1 (5 bases). This CDR3 comprises 11 residues. Deletions cut 7 bases from V and 5 bases from J, with 8 bases between. CDR1 and CDR2 from the germline V gene are MNHNS and SASEGT. The chain's CDR3 is CASTQGYGYTF. CDR3 coding DNA: TGTGCCAGCACTCAGGGTTATGGCTACACCTTC.

The chain links TRBV6-5 to TRBJ1-1; D might be TRBD1 (5 bases). CDR1 is MNHEY and CDR2 is SVGAGI in the germline V gene. The CDR3 totals 15 residues. The V end lost 2 bases, the J end lost 1 base, and 11 bases lay between the germline ends. The CDR3 protein is CASSYGTGKNTEAFF. CDR3 sequence (DNA): TGTGCCAGCAGTTACGGGACGGGAAAGAACACTGAAGCTTTCTTT.

The CDR3 reads CASSKGRGAQDYGYTF. CDR3 DNA sequence: TGTGCCAGCAGCAAAGGGCGGGGGGCGCAAGACTATGGCTACACCTTC. The chain is built from TRBV21-1 and TRBJ1-2. TRBV21-1 represents a pseudogene. This CDR3 contains 16 residues.

Comment on this clone: One end of the junction varies from germline; a read error may be responsible. This sequence joins TRBV5-6 and TRBJ1-2; TRBD1 aligns across 8 bases. Germline V gives CDR1 SGHDT, CDR2 YYEEEE. There are 11 residues in the CDR3. The CDR3 DNA reads as TGTGCCAGCAGCCTTGGGACAGGCACACATTTC. This gives the protein CASSLGTGTHF.

The genes are TRBV5-4 and TRBJ2-1; 11 nucleotides match TRBD2. J lost 5 bases, V lost 6 bases, and 10 bases had no gene match. CDR1 is SGHNT and CDR2 is YYREEE in the germline V gene (reference sequence). CDR3 length: 16 residues. CDR3 amino acids: CASKTTGSGGDNEQFF. The CDR3 nucleotides read TGTGCCAGCAAAACCACTGGTAGCGGGGGGGACAATGAGCAGTTCTTC.

V and J are TRBV7-2 and TRBJ1-2, with D tentatively TRBD1 (5 bases). Germline V CDR1 and CDR2: SGHTA, FQGNSA. V was pared by 5 bases and J by 4 bases, with 23 bases between. CDR3 length equals 17 residues. The CDR3 DNA reads TGTGCCAGCAGCAGAAGGGGATTCGAGAAGGGTACCTATGGCTACACCTTC. Amino acid sequence: CASSRRGFEKGTYGYTF.

The CDR3 here is CASTRGGNNSPLHF. CDR3 nucleotide sequence: TGCGCCAGCACCCGGGGGGGGAACAATTCACCCCTCCACTTT. The chain combines TRBV5-1 with TRBJ1-6; D is perhaps TRBD1 (5 bases). Germline lookup yields CDR1 SGHRS and CDR2 YFSETQ. Trimming took 6 bases from V and 7 from J, leaving 14 bases between them. The CDR3 runs 14 residues.

The chain uses TRBV11-3 and TRBJ2-3; D is possibly TRBD2 (5 bases). CDR3 length: 13 residues. The V end lost 4 bases, the J end lost 4 bases, and 9 bases lay between the germline ends. CDR1 is SGHNT and CDR2 is YENEEA in the germline V gene. CDR3 sequence: CASSSLAPDTQYF. CDR3 DNA sequence: TGTGCCAGCAGCTCCCTAGCACCAGATACGCAGTATTTT.

This chain connects TRBV7-6 to TRBJ2-5; D is undetermined. Trimming took off 2 bases at V and 1 base at J, with 2 bases between the two ends. Germline V gene data show CDR1 as SGHVS and CDR2 as FNYEAQ. The CDR3 consists of 12 residues. The DNA of the CDR3 is TGTGCCAGCAGCTTACCCCAAGAGACCCAGTACTTC. Protein sequence: CASSLPQETQYF.

The chain combines TRBV5-5 with TRBJ1-6; TRBD1 is a possible D gene (5 bases). V was pared by 3 bases and J by 11 bases, with 12 bases between. The germline CDR1 and CDR2 sequences are SGHKS and YYEKEE (reference sequence). This CDR3 spans 13 amino acids. CDR3 in DNA: TGTGCCAGCAGCTGGACGGGGGACCCACCCCTCCACTTT. It codes for CASSWTGDPPLHF.